The entry that follows covers one TCR beta chain sequence. This clone was seen once. The antigen this receptor binds is unknown. Base qualities were left out, and no much larger clone turns up one base away. The cohort comprised 666 healthy bone marrow donors. At the time of sampling, all cohort members were nominally healthy, though unrecorded immune exposures were likely present. The donor tested CMV seropositive and was one of the 289 seropositive cohort members. Every donor gave a peripheral blood sample, and the peripheral blood mononuclear cells from that sample were used for TCR beta sequencing. Genomic DNA was extracted from the blood cell samples with the Qiagen DNeasy Blood Extraction Kit. The data originate from a study of cytomegalovirus exposure and HLA in healthy donors (dated by TCRdb to 2016 to 2017). Broadly, across the study: According to an earlier analysis of several hundred of the donors, about 190 million T cells yielded 117 million unique TCR beta sequences and about 300 Gb of sequence data. Roughly 310 gigabases of sequencing data and around 87 million unique TCR sequences were included in an early release covering about 600 HLA-typed donors. The genetic ancestry cluster associated with self-reported Caucasian donors included roughly four fifths of the roughly 400 genotyped donors. The study aimed to test whether signatures of past pathogen exposure could be identified by cataloging public T cell receptors. Using immunosequencing, the study profiled T cell repertoires from fewer than 850 subjects and related those repertoires to cytomegalovirus serostatus. In addition to the first cohort of about 650 subjects, a separate validation cohort of approximately 110 different subjects was used. To predict cytomegalovirus infection status, the study combined high-throughput TCR immunosequencing, statistical association of individual TCRs with disease status, and machine learning. In a later analysis, previously published TCR beta repertoires from about 670 donors were re-analyzed and high-resolution HLA genotyping was added so that TCR occurrence patterns could be studied. In the later analysis, no new phenotypic data were used to find candidate immune exposures; instead, reliance was placed on TCR beta sequences and their occurrence across donors. In an earlier analysis of 587 of the donors, high-throughput TCR beta sequencing was used to judge whether each TCR beta V gene segment behaved as functional or pseudogenic. Donor age, sex, ethnicity and CMV serostatus were compiled together with the repertoire data. A later genetic analysis took genome-wide SNP genotypes for about three fifths of the 666 donors and used that subset as a discovery cohort. All discovery cohort repertoires had been generated on a single sequencing platform. HLA typing included class I and class II loci at four-digit resolution. The number of donors typed differed by locus, with roughly 620-630 for A, B, C, DRB1 and DQB1, around 520 for DQA1, some 570 for DPA1, and approximately 470 for DPB1. Roughly five DR-DQ haplotypes were handled as single units for association and clustering, since linkage in the cohort was strong. On average, about 240,000 unique TCR beta nucleotide sequences were sequenced per donor among some 420 genotyped donors of the cohort, with around 19% of those sequences being non-productive. What the authors observed across the whole study: Because HLA typing was missing for some donors at each locus, association tests included only the typed subset. Some IMGT-functional V segments, including TRBV6-2 and TRBV6-3, could not be distinguished by the 87-base-pair reads and were therefore excluded. In a later analysis, TCR association rates were found to vary across HLA loci, with the most associated TCRs seen for DRB1 alleles and the fewest for HLA-C alleles. In this cohort, only TCR beta chains were sequenced, and detectable features were limited by the absence of alpha or paired-chain data. Several of the top co-occurrence clusters appeared to be linked to parvovirus B19, influenza, CMV and Epstein-Barr virus, according to a later analysis. A later analysis associated 15,000 or so TCR beta sequences with specific HLA alleles at a false discovery rate of 0.05. CMV serostatus was the only immune exposure information available for the cohort. Presence/absence analyses assumed roughly uniform sequencing depth across donors, an assumption that may not hold. A later analysis found that HLA-associated TCR beta chains were more clonally expanded and had lower generation probabilities than equally common non-associated chains. In vitro tests confirmed that a few of the cytomegalovirus-associated TCR beta chains recognize cytomegalovirus antigens. Compared with the roughly 710-donor mean, donors in an Asian-associated ancestry cluster had fewer N-insertions in productive TCRs, according to a later genetic analysis. A further reported finding was that TCR beta sequences accurately predicted the HLA-A and HLA-B alleles for most subjects in the first cohort. Most TCR sequences were seen in very few donors, while some public TCRs were found in many individuals. Correlated functional status among segregating V segments might reflect linkage disequilibrium, but an unknown experimental factor could not be ruled out. When HLA alleles, especially DR and DQ, strongly co-occurred, attributing TCR associations to individual alleles was difficult. The authors suggested that the approach could potentially be extended to other disease states and immunological phenotypes. A later genetic analysis associated a missense DCLRE1C variant with V-gene and J-gene trimming of TCR beta chains, and an independent cohort replicated the association. Because counts were too low, 15 or so rarely observed V segments, including chromosome 9 orphons, were excluded from the earlier analysis of around 640 of the donors. Cytomegalovirus status was reported to be diagnosed by the classifier with high specificity and sensitivity in both the original and validation cohorts. A group of highly shared sequence variants was considered likely to be a technical artifact of the sequencing pipeline. Broadly in line with IMGT annotations, most TCR beta V segments showed up in productive rearrangements about 87% or about 30% of the time in an earlier analysis of roughly 590 of the donors. Most CMV-associated TCR beta chains appeared to be HLA-restricted in a later analysis, and the HLA associations seemed to be driven largely by CMV exposure. The study gave a list of under 200 TCR beta chains associated with cytomegalovirus.

The CDR3 holds 15 amino acids from the cysteine to the phenylalanine. Only CDR3 DNA remains: 45 bases, in frame from the first base. For this chain, trimming is 6 bases at the V end and 2 bases at the J end, and the number of junction bases without a gene match is 5. From a lookup of the germline V gene (reference sequence), CDR1 and CDR2 are MNHEY and SMNVEV. Libraries were built with the immunoSEQ multiplex PCR assay. The multiplex PCR relied on a mix of 60 forward primers for TCR Vbeta segments and 13 reverse primers for TCR Jbeta segments. The CDR3 region of rearranged TCR beta genes was amplified from genomic DNA by a multiplex PCR assay. Amplified TCR beta libraries were sequenced as 87-base-pair reads on the Illumina HiSeq System. On the authors' methods: A later analysis counted some 74 million unique TCR beta chains across the 550 to 800 repertoires, and some 12 million of these chains were shared by at least two donors. To remove PCR and sequencing errors, raw reads were error-corrected and collapsed into unique sequences using a nearest-neighbor algorithm that merged closely related sequences. Alignment of CDR3 sequences to IMGT reference sequences was used to assign V, D and J gene segments. For a sequence to be retained, at least a six-nucleotide match to both a V gene segment and a J gene segment was required. Rearrangements were classified as productive when the CDR3 lacked stop codons and remained in frame with V and J, and all other rearrangements were classified as non-productive. Following IMGT convention, CDR3 was defined as the stretch from the second conserved V-encoded cysteine up to the conserved J-encoded phenylalanine. In an earlier analysis of approximately 590 of the donors, sequences lacking an unambiguous match to a single V gene segment were excluded. An earlier analysis of 500 to 700 of the donors classified V segments as functional when productive rearrangements were above 56.7% and as segregating when the standard deviation between donors was above 5%. A statistical classification framework was built to diagnose cytomegalovirus status from the catalog of TCR beta chain sequences. In a later analysis, TCR nucleotide sequences were compared against IMGT/GENE-DB human TR gene sequences so that V and J genes could be assigned. Using the TCRdist pipeline, a later analysis assigned CDR3 sequences along with most-parsimonious VDJ recombination scenarios. In a later analysis, each TCR beta chain was defined by its CDR3 amino acid sequence together with its V-gene family, and reads without a unique V-gene family were excluded. To address suspected cross-contamination and a sequencing artifact, a later analysis removed 550 to 750 highly shared, low-generation-probability nucleotide sequences. In a later analysis, a clonal expansion index was calculated for each public chain from normalized within-repertoire ranks of inferred template counts. In a later analysis, generation probabilities were computed using a VDJ recombination model fitted to out-of-frame rearrangements, and the results were checked against IGoR. In a later analysis, hypergeometric tests were used to score TCR-TCR, TCR-HLA and TCR-CMV co-occurrence, with a repertoire-size bias correction applied to TCR pairs. To estimate false discovery rates, a later analysis permuted the HLA or CMV assignments 20 times. In a later analysis, co-occurring TCRs were grouped with DBSCAN, and TCRdist sequence similarity was added when clustering was performed within HLA-allele-positive subsets. Co-occurrence clustering excluded repertoires with fewer than 30,000 or more than 120,000 public chains, plus five with anomalous nucleotide sharing. Sourced from immuneACCESS, this table was stored by TCRdb with only in-frame sequences that have V and J called. A share of the clones is absent; for the studies checked, an unresolved V gene accounts for under half, and the remainder has no known explanation. Clone size and the V and J calls come from that table; the DNA yielded D and trimming. For this sample there are over 150,000 clones; around 80% appear just once. 3.5% to 4.5% of the sample goes to the ten largest clones.

In this chain, TRBV27 is recombined with TRBJ1-5; TRBD1 fits 9 bases in the junction. Sequences were obtained from PBMCs. The sequence derives from a woman aged 55-69 years in good health and CMV-seropositive. The CDR3 corresponds to CASSSGQGRNQPQHF. In nucleotides, the sequence is TGTGCCAGCAGCTCAGGACAGGGGCGCAATCAGCCCCAGCATTTT.